The 8 T cell receptor beta chains reported below all come from one sample, sequenced in a study of blood T cell repertoires in COVID-19. Libraries were prepared by immunoSEQ multiplex PCR; TCRdb keeps only in-frame clonotypes and omits some of them. The table shows roughly 200,000 clones, with approximately 80% occurring only once. Sequencing was done on a sample of peripheral blood. These receptors originate from a man in his fifties or sixties who had recovered from COVID-19.

The V call is TRBV10-3, the J call TRBJ2-3; TRBD2 aligns across 9 bases. CDR1 is ENHRY and CDR2 is SYGVKD in the germline V gene. This CDR3 has 16 amino acids. Trimming at V came to 0 bases and at J to 4 bases, leaving 5 bases not matched to a gene. The chain's CDR3 is CAISESFGGRADTQYF. CDR3 coding DNA: TGTGCCATCAGTGAGTCGTTTGGCGGGAGGGCAGATACGCAGTATTTT.

The chain joins TRBV9 to TRBJ1-1, with unresolved D. The CDR3 runs to 13 residues. Per the germline V gene, CDR1 is SGDLS and CDR2 is YYNGEE. Trimming pared 6 bases from V and 1 base from J, leaving 10 bases between. The CDR3 is CASTPLGNTEAFF. The DNA of the CDR3 is TGTGCCAGCACCCCCCTCGGGAACACTGAAGCTTTCTTT. Variable domain in full (rest from reference TRBV9 and TRBJ1-1): DSGVTQTPKHLITATGQRVTLRCSPRSGDLSVYWYQQSLDQGLQFLIQYYNGEERAKGNILERFSAQQFPDLHSELNLSSLELGDSALYFCASTPLGNTEAFFGQGTRLTVV.

This chain joins TRBV30 and TRBJ1-4; D is perhaps TRBD1 (6 bases). In germline, CDR1 is GTSNPN, CDR2 SVGIG (reference sequence). The CDR3 has 15 residues. V was trimmed by 4 bases and J by 7 bases, leaving 19 bases between them. CDR3 DNA: TGTGCCTGGACGTTTCGGGGCAGGGGTTCTGAAAAACTGTTTTTT. It yields the protein CAWTFRGRGSEKLFF.

V is TRBV28 and J is TRBJ2-6, with 10 bases lining up with TRBD1. Trimming at V came to 6 bases and at J to 7 bases, leaving 6 bases not matched to a gene. Germline loops: CDR1 MDHEN, CDR2 SYDVKM. The CDR3 has 15 residues. CDR3 coding DNA: TGTGCCAGCAGGTGGACAGGGGGTAAAGCCAACGTCCTGACTTTC. It yields the protein CASRWTGGKANVLTF.

The chain uses TRBV12-3 or TRBV12-4 and TRBJ2-3; a weak D match, TRBD2 (6 bases). This CDR3 is built from 13 residues. The CDR3 sequence: CAGKIGGTDTQYF. CDR3 sequence (DNA): TGTGCTGGGAAAATTGGGGGGACAGATACGCAGTATTTT.

This chain joins TRBV7-9 and TRBJ2-6; D unresolved. Deletions cut 4 bases from V and 0 bases from J, with 10 bases between. The CDR3 length is 16 residues. The germline V gene has CDR1 SEHNR and CDR2 FQNEAQ (reference sequence). This CDR3 is CASSSNVSSGANVLTF. The CDR3 coding sequence is TGTGCCAGCAGCTCTAACGTCTCCTCTGGGGCCAACGTCCTGACTTTC.

This clone came up a few times. The J gene is TRBJ1-1, the V gene TRBV30; tentatively, D is TRBD1 (5 bases). CDR1 GTSNPN and CDR2 SVGIG come from the germline V gene (reference sequence). V dropped 2 bases and J dropped 1 base, with 26 bases sitting between them. This CDR3 has 19 residues. CDR3 protein: CAWSPRFGGYLIGNTEAFF. The CDR3 DNA reads as TGTGCCTGGAGTCCGCGTTTCGGGGGGTATCTGATAGGGAACACTGAAGCTTTCTTT.

This chain uses TRBV19 with TRBJ1-2; D is unresolved. Germline CDR1 and CDR2: LNHDA and SQIVND (reference sequence). The CDR3 totals 14 residues. V lost 6 bases and J 8 bases, leaving 19 bases between the germline ends. The DNA for the CDR3 is TGTGCCAGTAGCGCCTCGCGGGAGATCGGCGGCTACACCTTC. Amino acids: CASSASREIGGYTF. The full variable domain, its missing parts supplied by reference TRBV19 and TRBJ1-2, is DGGITQSPKYLFRKEGQNVTLSCEQNLNHDAMYWYRQDPGQGLRLIYYSQIVNDFQKGDIAEGYSVSREKKESFPLTVTSAQKNPTAFYLCASSASREIGGYTFGSGTRLTVV.